Listed below are T cell receptor beta chains from one sample, sequenced in a study of monozygotic twins with cystic fibrosis. This table comes from immunoSEQ multiplex PCR, and its TCRdb copy is limited to in-frame clones, with some not included. Of about 11,000 clones listed, around 97% are singletons. Specimen: blood. These receptors were obtained from a boy younger than 18 with cystic fibrosis. Both conserved end residues are part of each CDR3. Fields, in order: clone size, D gene, J gene, V gene, CDR3 length, CDR3 protein, CDR3 DNA. The D gene is left open where the match is weak. Some rows mark clone size as missing; the rest say once, few, many or name a class of expanded clone.

abundance: -; d_gene: -; j_gene: TRBJ2-2; v_gene: TRBV6-4; len: 15; CDR3aa: CASSDGERDTGELFF; CDR3nt: TGTGCCAGCAGTGACGGGGAGAGGGACACCGGGGAGCTGTTTTTT
abundance: -; d_gene: -; j_gene: TRBJ2-5; v_gene: TRBV7-2; len: 14; CDR3aa: CASSSQRGEETQYF; CDR3nt: TGTGCCAGCAGCTCGCAGCGAGGGGAAGAGACCCAGTACTTC
abundance: few; d_gene: -; j_gene: TRBJ1-1; v_gene: TRBV10-1; len: 12; CDR3aa: CASSDSTGEAFF; CDR3nt: TGCGCCAGCAGTGATTCCACGGGGGAAGCTTTCTTT
abundance: -; d_gene: -; j_gene: TRBJ2-5; v_gene: TRBV2; len: 15; CDR3aa: CASSEFGLRQETQYF; CDR3nt: TGTGCCAGCAGTGAATTCGGGCTCCGCCAAGAGACCCAGTACTTC
abundance: -; d_gene: -; j_gene: TRBJ1-6; v_gene: TRBV28; len: 13; CDR3aa: CASRAGYNSPLHF; CDR3nt: TGTGCCAGCAGAGCAGGGTATAATTCACCCCTCCACTTT
abundance: -; d_gene: TRBD1; j_gene: TRBJ1-3; v_gene: TRBV9; len: 14; CDR3aa: CASSGGQRLSTIYF; CDR3nt: TGTGCCAGCAGCGGGGGACAGCGCTTGAGCACCATATATTTT
abundance: -; d_gene: TRBD1; j_gene: TRBJ1-1; v_gene: TRBV13; len: 16; CDR3aa: CASSLAWTGTNTEAFF; CDR3nt: TGTGCCAGCAGCCTGGCCTGGACAGGAACTAACACTGAAGCTTTCTTT
abundance: -; d_gene: TRBD1; j_gene: TRBJ1-4; v_gene: TRBV30; len: 13; CDR3aa: CAWDRGVNEKLFF; CDR3nt: TGTGCCTGGGACAGGGGGGTTAATGAAAAACTGTTTTTT
abundance: -; d_gene: -; j_gene: TRBJ2-1; v_gene: TRBV10-3; len: 15; CDR3aa: CAISVEGGSYNEQFF; CDR3nt: TGTGCCATCAGTGTGGAGGGTGGCTCCTACAATGAGCAGTTCTTC
abundance: -; d_gene: TRBD1; j_gene: TRBJ1-2; v_gene: TRBV28; len: 15; CDR3aa: CASSFQDRVGYGYTF; CDR3nt: TGTGCCAGCAGTTTCCAAGACAGGGTAGGCTATGGCTACACCTTC
abundance: -; d_gene: -; j_gene: TRBJ1-1; v_gene: TRBV5-4; len: 14; CDR3aa: CASSLIGTNTEAFF; CDR3nt: TGTGCCAGCAGCTTGATAGGCACGAACACTGAAGCTTTCTTT
abundance: -; d_gene: -; j_gene: TRBJ2-7; v_gene: TRBV5-5; len: 14; CDR3aa: CASSLRLASYEQYF; CDR3nt: TGTGCCAGCAGCTTAAGGCTAGCGAGCTACGAGCAGTACTTC
abundance: -; d_gene: -; j_gene: TRBJ2-2; v_gene: TRBV18; len: 18; CDR3aa: CASSPGIDWGVNTGELFF; CDR3nt: TGTGCCAGCTCACCGGGCATTGATTGGGGCGTTAACACCGGGGAGCTGTTTTTT
abundance: -; d_gene: TRBD1; j_gene: TRBJ1-1; v_gene: TRBV11-2; len: 13; CDR3aa: CAVRQGADTEAFF; CDR3nt: TGTGCCGTAAGACAGGGGGCTGACACTGAAGCTTTCTTT
abundance: -; d_gene: -; j_gene: TRBJ2-1; v_gene: TRBV6-5; len: 13; CDR3aa: CASGSTGFNEQFF; CDR3nt: TGTGCCAGCGGATCTACAGGGTTCAATGAGCAGTTCTTC
abundance: -; d_gene: TRBD1; j_gene: TRBJ2-4; v_gene: TRBV28; len: 13; CDR3aa: CASSRQGLNIQYF; CDR3nt: TGTGCCAGCAGCCGACAGGGATTAAACATTCAGTACTTC
abundance: -; d_gene: -; j_gene: TRBJ1-4; v_gene: TRBV19; len: 16; CDR3aa: CASSSQGPAWREKLFF; CDR3nt: TGTGCCAGTTCCTCACAGGGCCCCGCGTGGCGAGAAAAACTGTTTTTT
abundance: -; d_gene: -; j_gene: TRBJ1-1; v_gene: TRBV28; len: 13; CDR3aa: CASSSRVNTEAFF; CDR3nt: TGTGCCAGCAGTTCAAGGGTGAACACTGAAGCTTTCTTT
abundance: -; d_gene: -; j_gene: TRBJ1-5; v_gene: TRBV7-8; len: 13; CDR3aa: CASSLTGNQPQHF; CDR3nt: TGTGCCAGCAGCTTAACAGGGAATCAGCCCCAGCATTTT
abundance: -; d_gene: TRBD2; j_gene: TRBJ2-1; v_gene: TRBV6-6; len: 15; CDR3aa: CASSDPGTSRNEQFF; CDR3nt: TGTGCCAGCAGTGATCCCGGGACTAGCCGCAATGAGCAGTTCTTC
abundance: -; d_gene: TRBD1; j_gene: TRBJ1-2; v_gene: TRBV19; len: 16; CDR3aa: CASSDNRGSYGYGYTF; CDR3nt: TGTGCCAGTAGCGATAACAGGGGTAGTTATGGCTATGGCTACACCTTC
abundance: -; d_gene: -; j_gene: TRBJ2-1; v_gene: TRBV15; len: 14; CDR3aa: CATSRDGGVNEQFF; CDR3nt: TGTGCCACCAGCAGAGATGGAGGGGTCAATGAGCAGTTCTTC
abundance: -; d_gene: -; j_gene: TRBJ2-1; v_gene: TRBV19; len: 19; CDR3aa: CASSIVASAQISPYNEQFF; CDR3nt: TGTGCCAGTAGTATAGTGGCTAGCGCGCAAATATCGCCTTACAATGAGCAGTTCTTC
abundance: -; d_gene: -; j_gene: TRBJ1-3; v_gene: TRBV9; len: 15; CDR3aa: CASSGSSSSGNTIYF; CDR3nt: TGTGCCAGCAGCGGATCATCGAGTTCTGGAAACACCATATATTTT
abundance: -; d_gene: -; j_gene: TRBJ1-6; v_gene: TRBV6-5; len: 14; CDR3aa: CASSYSRRDSPLHF; CDR3nt: TGTGCCAGCAGTTACTCGAGACGAGATTCACCCCTCCACTTT
abundance: -; d_gene: TRBD1; j_gene: TRBJ1-3; v_gene: TRBV14; len: 19; CDR3aa: CASSSNYRGLGDTGNTIYF; CDR3nt: TGTGCCAGCAGCTCCAATTACAGGGGCTTAGGGGATACTGGAAACACCATATATTTT
abundance: -; d_gene: -; j_gene: TRBJ2-1; v_gene: TRBV4-3; len: 19; CDR3aa: CASSPRTGVLAGSYNEQFF; CDR3nt: TGCGCCAGCAGCCCGCGGACAGGGGTTCTAGCGGGAAGTTACAATGAGCAGTTCTTC
abundance: -; d_gene: -; j_gene: TRBJ1-5; v_gene: TRBV6-5; len: 13; CDR3aa: CASRLREGGPQHF; CDR3nt: TGTGCCAGCAGACTCCGGGAGGGGGGGCCCCAGCATTTT
abundance: -; d_gene: TRBD1; j_gene: TRBJ2-7; v_gene: TRBV5-8; len: 14; CDR3aa: CASSFGQGLREQYF; CDR3nt: TGTGCCAGCAGCTTTGGACAGGGCCTAAGGGAGCAGTACTTC